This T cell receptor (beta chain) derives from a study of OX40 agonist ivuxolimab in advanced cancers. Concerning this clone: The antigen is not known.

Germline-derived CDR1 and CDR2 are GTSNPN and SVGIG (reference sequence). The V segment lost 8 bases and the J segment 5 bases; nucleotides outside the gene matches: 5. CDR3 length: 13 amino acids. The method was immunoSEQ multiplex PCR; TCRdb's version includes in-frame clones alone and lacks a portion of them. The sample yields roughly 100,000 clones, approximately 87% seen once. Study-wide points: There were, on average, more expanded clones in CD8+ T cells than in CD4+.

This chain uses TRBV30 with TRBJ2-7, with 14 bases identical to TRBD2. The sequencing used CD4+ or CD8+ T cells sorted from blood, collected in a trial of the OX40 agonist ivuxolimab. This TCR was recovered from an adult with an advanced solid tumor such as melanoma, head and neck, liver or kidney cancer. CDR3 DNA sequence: TGTGCCGGGACTAGCGGGAGTGCCCACGAGCAGTACTTC. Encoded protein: CAGTSGSAHEQYF.